This entry features one T cell receptor beta chain sequence. Its antigen remains unidentified. No much larger clonotype is one base removed from it; base qualities were not supplied. The data stem from a study of control samples from healthy donors and cancer patients (dated by TCRdb to the early 2020s). The library was made by the immunoSEQ multiplex PCR assay. This is the immuneACCESS table as TCRdb keeps it, with only in-frame sequences that have V and J called. A part of the clones is gone; compared with another copy, unresolved V genes explain less than half, and the rest is unexplained. The sample has 100,000 to 150,000 clones on record, over 80% of them singletons. Of the sample, roughly 1.9% falls within the top ten clones. Reading from cysteine to phenylalanine, the CDR3 counts 13 amino acids. Here the CDR3 DNA is all that survives: 39 bases in frame from base 1. V is pared back by 7 bases and J by 1 base, with 10 bases lying between the germline termini. CDR1 is given as SNHLY and CDR2 as FYNNEI, both from the germline V gene.

This TCR derives from a woman in her forties or fifties in good health. This receptor chain uses TRBV2 and TRBJ1-1, with a tentative D gene TRBD1 over 6 matching bases. Material for sequencing was blood. CDR3 reads: CASTRGGNTEAFF. The nucleotide sequence reads as follows: TGTGCCAGCACACGAGGGGGGAACACTGAAGCTTTCTTT.